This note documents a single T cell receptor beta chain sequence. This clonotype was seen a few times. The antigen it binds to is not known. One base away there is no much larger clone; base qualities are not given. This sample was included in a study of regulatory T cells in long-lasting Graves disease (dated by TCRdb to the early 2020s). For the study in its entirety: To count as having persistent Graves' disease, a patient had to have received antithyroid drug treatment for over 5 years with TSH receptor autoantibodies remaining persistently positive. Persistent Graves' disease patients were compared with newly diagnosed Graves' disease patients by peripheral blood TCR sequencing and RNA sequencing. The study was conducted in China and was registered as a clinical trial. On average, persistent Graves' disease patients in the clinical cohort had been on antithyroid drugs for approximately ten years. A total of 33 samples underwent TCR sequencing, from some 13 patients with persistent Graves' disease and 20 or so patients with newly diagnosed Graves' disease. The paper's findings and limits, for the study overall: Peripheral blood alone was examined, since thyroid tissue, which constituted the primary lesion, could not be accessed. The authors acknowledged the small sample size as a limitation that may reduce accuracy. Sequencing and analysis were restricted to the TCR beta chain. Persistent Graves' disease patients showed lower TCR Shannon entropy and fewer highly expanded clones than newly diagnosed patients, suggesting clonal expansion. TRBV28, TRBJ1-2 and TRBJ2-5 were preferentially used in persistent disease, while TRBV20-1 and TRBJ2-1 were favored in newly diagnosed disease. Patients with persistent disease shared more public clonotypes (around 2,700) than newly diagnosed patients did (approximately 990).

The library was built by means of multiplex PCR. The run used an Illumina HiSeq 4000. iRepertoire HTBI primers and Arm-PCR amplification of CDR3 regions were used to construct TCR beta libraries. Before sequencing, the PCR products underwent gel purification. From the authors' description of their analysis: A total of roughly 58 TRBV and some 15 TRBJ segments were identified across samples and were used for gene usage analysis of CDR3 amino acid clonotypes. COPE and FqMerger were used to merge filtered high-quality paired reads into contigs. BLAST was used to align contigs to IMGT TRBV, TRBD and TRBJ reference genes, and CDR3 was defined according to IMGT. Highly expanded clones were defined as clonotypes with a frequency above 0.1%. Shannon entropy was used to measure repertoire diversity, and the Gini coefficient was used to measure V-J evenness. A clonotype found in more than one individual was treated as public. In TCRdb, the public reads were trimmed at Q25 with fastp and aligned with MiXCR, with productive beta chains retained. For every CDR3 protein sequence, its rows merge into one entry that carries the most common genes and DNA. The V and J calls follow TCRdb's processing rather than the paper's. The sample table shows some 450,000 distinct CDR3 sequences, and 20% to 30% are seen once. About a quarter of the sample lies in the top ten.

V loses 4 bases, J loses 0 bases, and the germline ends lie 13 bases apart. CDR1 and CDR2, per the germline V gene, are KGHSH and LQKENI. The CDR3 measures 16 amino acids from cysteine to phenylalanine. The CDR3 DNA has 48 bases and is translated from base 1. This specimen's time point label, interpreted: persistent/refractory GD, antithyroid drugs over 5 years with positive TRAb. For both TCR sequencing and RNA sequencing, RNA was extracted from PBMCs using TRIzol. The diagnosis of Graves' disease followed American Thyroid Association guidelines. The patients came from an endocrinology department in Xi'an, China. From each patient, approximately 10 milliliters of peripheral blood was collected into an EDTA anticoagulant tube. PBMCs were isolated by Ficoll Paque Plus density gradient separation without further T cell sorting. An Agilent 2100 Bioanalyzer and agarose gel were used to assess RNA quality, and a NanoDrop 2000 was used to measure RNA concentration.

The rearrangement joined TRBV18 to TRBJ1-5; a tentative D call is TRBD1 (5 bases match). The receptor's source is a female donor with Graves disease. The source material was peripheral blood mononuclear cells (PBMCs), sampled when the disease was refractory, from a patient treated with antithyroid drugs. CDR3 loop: CASSQSTVNSNQPQHF. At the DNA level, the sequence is TGTGCCAGCTCACAGTCGACAGTAAATAGCAATCAGCCCCAGCATTTT.